These T cell receptor beta chains were read from a single sample in a study of shared clonotypes between healthy human individuals. Here immunoSEQ multiplex PCR was the method, and the copy in TCRdb shows in-frame clones only, minus some. The sample has some 2 million clones, over 85% seen once. Sample: naive CD4+ T cells sorted from blood. These receptors were collected from a man aged 18 to 35 in good health. Each CDR3 is given with its conserved first and last residue. D genes are given only for firm matches. Clone size is not always given. Where it is, it says once, few, many or a class for expanded clones.

d_gene,len,v_gene,abundance,j_gene,CDR3nt,CDR3aa
TRBD2,17,TRBV13,.,TRBJ2-1,TGTGCCAGCAGCTTAGGGGCTAGCGGGAGCTCCTACAATGAGCAGTTCTTC,CASSLGASGSSYNEQFF
.,14,TRBV6-6,.,TRBJ2-4,TGTGCCAGCAGTTACGTTGGGACCAAAAACATTCAGTACTTC,CASSYVGTKNIQYF
.,14,TRBV19,.,TRBJ2-2,TGTGCCAGTAGTATACTTGGGAACACCGGGGAGCTGTTTTTT,CASSILGNTGELFF
.,13,TRBV7-9,.,TRBJ2-5,TGTGCCAGCAGCTTAGCTAGCACAGAGACCCAGTACTTC,CASSLASTETQYF
.,13,TRBV5-1,.,TRBJ2-1,TGCGCCAGCAGCGGGGACAATTACAATGAGCAGTTCTTC,CASSGDNYNEQFF
.,12,TRBV19,.,TRBJ1-2,TGTGCCAGTAGTGTAAGTACCGTCGGCTACACCTTC,CASSVSTVGYTF
.,14,TRBV27,.,TRBJ1-4,TGTGCCAGCAGTTTTGCAGGGGCGAATGAAAAACTGTTTTTT,CASSFAGANEKLFF
TRBD1,17,TRBV19,.,TRBJ1-6,TGTGCCAGTAGTATGTCGGACAGGAGCTCCTATAATTCACCCCTCCACTTT,CASSMSDRSSYNSPLHF
TRBD1,15,TRBV6-1,.,TRBJ1-2,TGTGCCAGCAGTGAACCCGGACAGGGACGGTATGGCTACACCTTC,CASSEPGQGRYGYTF
.,13,TRBV5-4,.,TRBJ1-1,TGTGCCAGCAGCTTAACGACGAACACTGAAGCTTTCTTT,CASSLTTNTEAFF
TRBD1,17,TRBV5-6,.,TRBJ1-4,TGTGCCAGCAGCCAAAGACAGGGGGCGACGTTTAAAGAAAAACTGTTTTTT,CASSQRQGATFKEKLFF
TRBD1,15,TRBV6-5,.,TRBJ1-6,TGTGCCAGCGCCCCCAACAGGGGGTTCTCTGCTCCCCTCCACTTT,CASAPNRGFSAPLHF
.,13,TRBV7-2,.,TRBJ2-7,TGTGCCAGCAGTCCACAGAGCTCCTACGAGCAGTACTTC,CASSPQSSYEQYF
TRBD1,14,TRBV6-6,.,TRBJ2-3,TGTGCCAGCAGTTTAGGGGGCGGTGCAGATACGCAGTATTTT,CASSLGGGADTQYF
TRBD1,15,TRBV2,many,TRBJ2-7,TGTGCCAGCATCAAGGACAGGGACCCTTCCTACGAGCAGTACTTC,CASIKDRDPSYEQYF
.,14,TRBV18,.,TRBJ1-2,TGTGCCAGCTCACCACCGGCAGGGGACTATGGCTACACCTTC,CASSPPAGDYGYTF
.,14,TRBV28,.,TRBJ2-3,TGTGCCAGCAGTTTGGACCGGAGCACAGATACGCAGTATTTT,CASSLDRSTDTQYF
.,16,TRBV6-5,once,TRBJ1-6,TGTGCCAGCAGTTACTTTTGGATGGCCTATAATTCACCCCTCCACTTT,CASSYFWMAYNSPLHF
.,17,TRBV5-6,.,TRBJ1-5,TGTGCCAGCAGCGCCCGTCCGGGGGTTAATAGCAATCAGCCCCAGCATTTT,CASSARPGVNSNQPQHF
TRBD1,15,TRBV11-3,.,TRBJ2-7,TGTGCCAGCAGCACAGGGACAGGAAGCTCCTACGAGCAGTACTTC,CASSTGTGSSYEQYF
TRBD1,14,TRBV6-1,.,TRBJ1-2,TGTGCCAGCAGTGAGGAGACAGGGGGCTATGGCTACACCTTC,CASSEETGGYGYTF
.,16,TRBV30,.,TRBJ2-3,TGTGCCTGGAGCTCCAGGGACTGGGGCAGCACAGATACGCAGTATTTT,CAWSSRDWGSTDTQYF
.,15,TRBV7-8,.,TRBJ1-1,TGTGCCAGCAGCTTCCCGGTAGGTTCGAACACTGAAGCTTTCTTT,CASSFPVGSNTEAFF
.,17,TRBV11-1,.,TRBJ2-3,TGTGCCAGCAGCCAAAACACGGCCATCCTTAGCACAGATACGCAGTATTTT,CASSQNTAILSTDTQYF
.,15,TRBV9,.,TRBJ2-5,TGTGCCAGCAGCGTAGAGGTGGGGCGCCAAGAGACCCAGTACTTC,CASSVEVGRQETQYF
.,13,TRBV10-1,.,TRBJ1-1,TGCGCCAGCAGTCGGACAAGGAGGGGGGAAGCTTTCTTT,CASSRTRRGEAFF
.,14,TRBV5-6,.,TRBJ1-1,TGTGCCAGCAGCTTGGTTGGTTTGAACACTGAAGCTTTCTTT,CASSLVGLNTEAFF
TRBD2,14,TRBV30,once,TRBJ2-3,TGTGCCTGGATCCTAGCGGGAATGACAGATACGCAGTATTTT,CAWILAGMTDTQYF
TRBD2,15,TRBV10-2,.,TRBJ2-7,TGCGCCAGCAGTGAGGGGACTAGCGGAGCCTACGAGCAGTACTTC,CASSEGTSGAYEQYF
TRBD2,13,TRBV5-1,.,TRBJ2-7,TGCGCCAGCAGCCCGGGGGGGCAGTCAGAGCAGTACTTC,CASSPGGQSEQYF
TRBD2,15,TRBV30,.,TRBJ2-5,TGTGCCTGGAGACTAGCGGGAGGGCCGAGGGAGACCCAGTACTTC,CAWRLAGGPRETQYF
TRBD2,18,TRBV7-2,.,TRBJ2-1,TGTGCCAGCACCCCACGGACTAGCGGGCCCAGCTCCTACAATGAGCAGTTCTTC,CASTPRTSGPSSYNEQFF
.,16,TRBV5-1,.,TRBJ1-2,TGCGCCAGCAGCTTGCTCGGGCCAGGGCTCAACTATGGCTACACCTTC,CASSLLGPGLNYGYTF
.,14,TRBV19,.,TRBJ1-6,TGTGCCAGTAACGCGAGACAGTCTAATTCACCCCTCCACTTT,CASNARQSNSPLHF
TRBD2,16,TRBV6-6,.,TRBJ2-5,TGTGCCAGCAGTCAAGGACTAGCGGGAGCTGGTGAGACCCAGTACTTC,CASSQGLAGAGETQYF
.,15,TRBV4-1,once,TRBJ2-7,TGCGCCAGCAGCCAAGTTTTCGGACCCCTGTACGAGCAGTACTTC,CASSQVFGPLYEQYF
TRBD1,17,TRBV28,.,TRBJ2-5,TGTGCCAGCAGTTTTAATCCCGGGACAGCTTACCAAGAGACCCAGTACTTC,CASSFNPGTAYQETQYF
.,14,TRBV30,once,TRBJ1-2,TGTGCCTGGAGATTCGGGACCCCCCTAATGGGCTACACCTTC,CAWRFGTPLMGYTF
.,15,TRBV28,.,TRBJ1-1,TGTGCCAGCAGTCCGTGGGGGGGGCTTGTCGGTGAAGCTTTCTTT,CASSPWGGLVGEAFF
TRBD1,14,TRBV12-5,.,TRBJ2-5,TGTGCTAGTGGGGATGACAGGGTACAAGAGACCCAGTACTTC,CASGDDRVQETQYF
TRBD1,15,TRBV11-2,.,TRBJ2-3,TGTGCCAGCAGCTCCCAGGGGGTTCGGACAGATACGCAGTATTTT,CASSSQGVRTDTQYF
TRBD1,19,TRBV5-1,.,TRBJ1-1,TGCGCCAGCAGCTTAAAGAACCAAATAATGGACAGGTGGGCGGCTGAAGCTTTCTTT,CASSLKNQIMDRWAAEAFF
.,12,TRBV10-3,.,TRBJ1-5,TGTGCCATCAGTGAAGACAATCAGCCCCAGCATTTT,CAISEDNQPQHF
.,13,TRBV5-1,.,TRBJ2-6,TGCGCCAGCAGCTTCGGCGGGGCCAACGTCCTGACTTTC,CASSFGGANVLTF
.,16,TRBV5-4,.,TRBJ2-5,TGTGCCAGCAGCATTAACAGCTTCAGGTACCAAGAGACCCAGTACTTC,CASSINSFRYQETQYF
.,15,TRBV7-2,.,TRBJ2-1,TGTGCCAGCAGCTTAGATATTCTAGCTATTAATGAGCAGTTCTTC,CASSLDILAINEQFF
.,15,TRBV2,.,TRBJ2-7,TGTGCCAGCAGTGAATCAGGGCCTAATGGGTACGAGCAGTACTTC,CASSESGPNGYEQYF